This section outlines one T cell receptor beta chain sequence together with its context. What it binds is not known. This may come from a read error, since a much larger clone is one base off. The sample comes from a study of T cell repertoires in cytomegalovirus infection. Study-level background: Recently described HLA-C-restricted plus well-studied HLA-B-restricted CMV epitopes were used. Public signatures in TCR beta pointed to CMV infection and matching HLA type. Study findings and constraints: Cumulative public TCR beta family frequency identified CMV carriers with the relevant HLA. Dominating the ex vivo response were TCR beta clonotypes that were CMV-specific and HLA-C-restricted.

The CDR3 has 15 amino acids. Germline CDR1 and CDR2: MNHEY and SVGAGI. TCRdb called the reads again in MiXCR, with one record for every CDR3 protein. The repertoire holds roughly 990,000 distinct CDR3 sequences, about 33% seen once, with about an eighth in the top ten. This specimen was cultured CD8+ T cells from PBMCs, taken from culture after CMV antigen stimulation. The V and J genes are TRBV6-5 and TRBJ2-5; 7 bases are a match to TRBD1. This receptor was taken from a human donor in good health (CMV status not recorded). Some clones in this sample may be carry-over from other donors' samples. The CDR3 nucleotides are TGTACCAGCAGTTTCTCAATGACAGGGTCAGAGACCCAGTACTTC. It codes for CTSSFSMTGSETQYF.